This entry lists 27 T cell receptor beta chains sequenced from one sample in a study of radiotherapy plus CTLA-4 blockade in lung cancer. Sequenced by immunoSEQ multiplex PCR; TCRdb stores in-frame clones only, minus some. The sample lists 100,000 to 150,000 clones, approximately 90% occurring once. This specimen consisted of peripheral blood, obtained from a patient treated with radiotherapy plus ipilimumab. The source is a human donor with non-small cell lung cancer that progressed on radiotherapy plus ipilimumab.

This clone was counted only a few times. This rearrangement joins TRBV6-5 to TRBJ1-1; tentatively, D is TRBD1 (6 bases). Trimming shortened V by 7 bases and J by 9 bases, and 12 bases separated the two germline ends. Germline V gene data show CDR1 as MNHEY and CDR2 as SVGAGI. The CDR3 sequence is 11 residues long. The CDR3 protein is CASMNRVQAFF. CDR3 bases: TGTGCCAGCATGAACAGGGTACAAGCTTTCTTT.

There are a few counts of this clone. V is TRBV4-2 and J is TRBJ1-3; D is perhaps TRBD1 (5 bases). CDR3 size: 14 residues. The germline gives CDR1 LGHNA, CDR2 YNFKEQ. Trimming shortened V by 0 bases and J by 8 bases, and 11 bases separated the two germline ends. CDR3 DNA: TGTGCCAGCAGCCAAGAAGGTCGGGGGGACACCATATATTTT. It codes for CASSQEGRGDTIYF.

With respect to this clone: Other DNA sequences in this sample translate to the same CDR3. The chain combines TRBV9 with TRBJ2-1; TRBD2 might be the D (5 bases). The CDR3 loop spans 15 amino acids. Trimming cost V 0 bases and J 0 bases, with 7 bases left between them. Per the germline V gene, CDR1 is SGDLS and CDR2 is YYNGEE. The CDR3 spells CASSVGTSSYNEQFF. In nucleotides, the CDR3 is TGTGCCAGCAGCGTAGGAACTAGCTCCTACAATGAGCAGTTCTTC.

The rearrangement uses TRBV4-1 and TRBJ1-2; 8 nucleotides agree with TRBD1. The CDR3 has 17 residues. With 3 bases clipped from V and 4 bases from J, the junction kept 13 bases outside the gene matches. Germline assignment: CDR1 MGHRA and CDR2 YSYEKL. CDR3 DNA sequence: TGCGCCAGCAGCCAGCAGGACAGGGTCACCCCTACCTATGGCTACACCTTC. It specifies CASSQQDRVTPTYGYTF.

This chain connects TRBV12-1 to TRBJ2-7; the D call of TRBD1 is as the table states it, not checked on the DNA. TRBV12-1 is recorded as a pseudogene. CDR3 length: 16 residues. CDR3 in amino acids: CASSLGLGQGSSEQYF. The DNA of the CDR3 is TGTGCCAGCAGCTTGGGTTTGGGACAGGGGTCTTCGGAGCAGTACTTC.

The V gene is TRBV7-9, the J gene TRBJ1-1; D gene unclear. The CDR3 totals 12 residues. Germline loops: CDR1 SEHNR, CDR2 FQNEAQ (reference sequence). V was shortened by 4 bases and J by 11 bases, with 14 bases between the two germline ends. The CDR3, as DNA: TGTGCCAGCAGCTCTTTAGGAGGTCGGGCTTTCTTT. As protein: CASSSLGGRAFF.

The V call is TRBV9, the J call TRBJ2-4; 9 nucleotides match TRBD2. Unmatched junction bases numbered 9, after V lost 2 bases and J lost 0 bases. The CDR3 runs to 18 residues. Looked up from germline, CDR1 is SGDLS and CDR2 is YYNGEE. The CDR3 coding sequence is TGTGCCAGCAGCGTTGCTAGCGGGGATGGGTTAGCCAAAAACATTCAGTACTTC. It specifies CASSVASGDGLAKNIQYF. Complete variable domain (other parts from reference TRBV9 and TRBJ2-4): DSGVTQTPKHLITATGQRVTLRCSPRSGDLSVYWYQQSLDQGLQFLIQYYNGEERAKGNILERFSAQQFPDLHSELNLSSLELGDSALYFCASSVASGDGLAKNIQYFGAGTRLSVL.

This rearrangement joins TRBV7-9 to TRBJ1-1; D uncertain. CDR1 is SEHNR and CDR2 is FQNEAQ in the germline V gene (reference sequence). The germline V and J ends were trimmed by 3 bases and 1 base, with 21 bases remaining between them. The CDR3 extends over 18 amino acids. The DNA for the CDR3 is TGTGCCAGCAGCTTCCTTCCGATCGGCCAGACACAGAACACTGAAGCTTTCTTT. Translating gives CASSFLPIGQTQNTEAFF.

The chain joins TRBV27 to TRBJ2-1, with D uncertain. CDR1 is MNHEY and CDR2 is SMNVEV in the germline V gene (reference sequence). Trimming left V 4 bases short and J 4 bases short, with 11 bases between. CDR3 size: 14 residues. Written as DNA, the CDR3 is TGTGCCAGCAGTTCGACGGCGATATACAATGAGCAGTTCTTC. Encoded protein: CASSSTAIYNEQFF.

The V and J genes are TRBV30 and TRBJ2-5; tentatively, D is TRBD2 (5 bases). This CDR3 region has 12 residues. Trimming left V 7 bases short and J 6 bases short, with 15 bases between. Germline CDR1 reads GTSNPN; CDR2 reads SVGIG (reference sequence). The CDR3 sequence is CAFSLGVKTQYF. The CDR3 DNA reads TGTGCCTTTTCCCTCGGGGTGAAGACCCAGTACTTC.

The chain carries TRBV19 and TRBJ2-3; 10 bases fit TRBD2. The V gene's germline CDR1 is LNHDA and CDR2 SQIVND (reference sequence). This CDR3 region has 16 residues. With 8 bases clipped from V and 2 bases from J, the junction kept 10 bases outside the gene matches. This chain's CDR3 is CASGRTSGGFTDTQYF. The DNA for the CDR3 is TGTGCCAGTGGCCGGACTAGCGGAGGGTTCACAGATACGCAGTATTTT.

There are a few counts of this clone. V usage is TRBV6-6 and J usage is TRBJ1-1; TRBD1 agrees at 7 bases. CDR1 MNHNY and CDR2 SVGAGI come from the germline V gene (reference sequence). Trimming took 4 bases from V and 8 from J; bases not matched to a gene: 4. The CDR3 covers 12 residues. CDR3 sequence reads: CASSWTDREAFF. For the CDR3, the DNA is TGTGCCAGCAGTTGGACGGACAGGGAAGCTTTCTTT.

CDR3 in amino acids: CASSFLFSDTNYGYTF. The CDR3 DNA follows: TGTGCCAGCAGTTTCCTATTCAGCGACACTAACTATGGCTACACCTTC. V usage is TRBV6-5 and J usage is TRBJ1-2; D gene ambiguous. The CDR3 is made up of 16 amino acids. Germline V gives CDR1 MNHEY, CDR2 SVGAGI. Trimming took 4 bases from V and 0 from J, leaving 15 bases between them.

The V gene is TRBV2, the J gene TRBJ2-5; tentative D call: TRBD2 (6 bases). TRBJ2-7 explains the end of the DNA better; the J call may be wrong. This CDR3 is built from 12 residues. Germline V gives CDR1 SNHLY, CDR2 FYNNEI. For the CDR3, the DNA is TGTGCCAGCCATACTAGCTACCACGAGCAGTACTTC. Amino acids: CASHTSYHEQYF.

The chain carries TRBV11-3 and TRBJ2-3; TRBD2 might be the D (5 bases). The germline gives CDR1 SGHNT, CDR2 YENEEA. With 5 bases removed from V and 0 bases from J, the gap between germline ends came to 6 bases. There are 13 residues in the CDR3. The CDR3 protein is CASSRTSTDTQYF. Written as DNA, the CDR3 is TGTGCCAGCAGCAGGACTAGCACAGATACGCAGTATTTT.

The chain carries TRBV27 and TRBJ2-1; D remains ambiguous. Germline lookup yields CDR1 MNHEY and CDR2 SMNVEV (reference sequence). The V end was cut by 10 bases, the J end by 6 bases, with 10 bases between. This CDR3 is built from 11 residues. The CDR3 bases are TGTGCCACACAGACCACCAATGAGCAGTTCTTC. It specifies CATQTTNEQFF.

The chain employs TRBV5-5 and TRBJ2-7, with D perhaps assigned TRBD1 or TRBD2 (5 bases each). Trimming took 4 bases from V and 0 from J, leaving 17 bases between them. Germline loops: CDR1 SGHKS, CDR2 YYEKEE (reference sequence). The CDR3 covers 16 residues. DNA for the CDR3: TGTGCCAGCAGCCCCCTATGGGCAGGGAGCTCCTACGAGCAGTACTTC. Residues: CASSPLWAGSSYEQYF.

This sequence joins TRBV11-2 and TRBJ2-7; D not certain. The CDR3 totals 11 residues. Trimming took off 4 bases at V and 6 bases at J, with 7 bases between the two ends. The germline V gene encodes CDR1 SGHAT and CDR2 FQNNGV. The DNA of the CDR3 is TGTGCCAGCAGCTCCACGACCGAGCAGTACTTC. The encoded protein is CASSSTTEQYF. Based on the CDR3 plus reference TRBV11-2 and TRBJ2-7, the full variable domain is EAGVAQSPRYKIIEKRQSVAFWCNPISGHATLYWYQQILGQGPKLLIQFQNNGVVDDSQLPKDRFSAERLKGVDSTLKIQPAKLEDSAVYLCASSSTTEQYFGPGTRLTVT.

The rearrangement uses TRBV6-1 and TRBJ2-2, with D perhaps matching TRBD2 (6 bases). Germline CDR1 reads MNHNS; CDR2 reads SASEGT. The V end lost 5 bases, the J end lost 6 bases, and 16 bases lay between the germline ends. The CDR3 is 15 amino acids. CDR3 in amino acids: CASSTLAYDAGELFF. The DNA of the CDR3 is TGTGCCAGCAGTACTCTAGCGTATGACGCCGGGGAGCTGTTTTTT.

This sequence joins TRBV2 and TRBJ2-1, with 11 nucleotides matching TRBD2. J gave up 6 bases and V 4 bases, and 8 bases lay outside the gene matches. The germline CDR1 and CDR2 sequences are SNHLY and FYNNEI. This CDR3 spans 16 amino acids. CDR3 sequence: CASSGSSGRLGNEQFF. CDR3 coding DNA: TGTGCCAGCAGTGGGTCTAGCGGGAGGCTTGGCAATGAGCAGTTCTTC.

The chain carries TRBV5-1 and TRBJ2-7, with TRBD2 matching over 14 bases. Unmatched junction bases numbered 5, after V lost 2 bases and J lost 1 base. Germline V lookup: CDR1 SGHRS, CDR2 YFSETQ. The CDR3 consists of 17 residues. CDR3 loop: CASSLGLAGGLSYEQYF. Here the CDR3 DNA reads TGCGCCAGCAGCTTAGGACTAGCGGGAGGTCTGTCCTACGAGCAGTACTTC.

The chain combines TRBV2 with TRBJ2-1; 11 positions agree with TRBD2. The V gene end was trimmed by 10 bases and the J gene end by 8 bases; junction bases not matched to a gene: 7. The CDR3 runs to 13 residues. CDR1 is SNHLY, CDR2 FYNNEI, per germline. The CDR3 is CATYSGRGDEQFF. CDR3 bases: TGTGCCACCTATAGCGGGAGGGGCGATGAGCAGTTCTTC.

The V and J genes are TRBV6-6 and TRBJ1-5; TRBD1 might be the D (5 bases). Germline-derived CDR1 and CDR2 are MNHNY and SVGAGI (reference sequence). Trimming took 3 bases from V and 2 from J, leaving 14 bases between them. This CDR3 is built from 16 residues. This CDR3 is CASSYVGAQGNQPQHF. DNA for the CDR3: TGTGCCAGCAGTTATGTAGGGGCTCAAGGCAATCAGCCCCAGCATTTT.

The chain links TRBV29-1 to TRBJ1-4; TRBD1 might be the D (6 bases). The CDR3 runs 13 residues. Trimming left V 5 bases short and J 5 bases short, with 12 bases between. Germline V gives CDR1 SQVTM, CDR2 ANQGSEA. The CDR3, as DNA: TGCAGCGTTTCCCAGGGGTCGAATGAAAAACTGTTTTTT. This translates into CSVSQGSNEKLFF. The full variable domain, rest sourced from reference TRBV29-1 and TRBJ1-4, is SAVISQKPSRDICQRGTSLTIQCQVDSQVTMMFWYRQQPGQSLTLIATANQGSEATYESGFVIDKFPISRPNLTFSTLTVSNMSPEDSSIYLCSVSQGSNEKLFFGSGTQLSVL.

The rearrangement uses TRBV27 and TRBJ1-5, with no clear D. V lost 8 bases, J lost 0 bases, and 11 bases lay in between. Germline values: CDR1 MNHEY, CDR2 SMNVEV (reference sequence). The CDR3 sequence is 14 residues long. CDR3 sequence reads: CASRDGYSNQPQHF. The CDR3 DNA reads as TGTGCCAGCCGAGACGGATATAGCAATCAGCCCCAGCATTTT.

The sample holds one count of this clone. The genes are TRBV28 and TRBJ2-3; D uncertain. Trimming shortened V by 7 bases and J by 0 bases, and 14 bases separated the two germline ends. Germline V CDR1 and CDR2: MDHEN, SYDVKM. The CDR3 totals 15 residues. The CDR3 sequence is CASKEPYSSTDTQYF. CDR3 coding DNA: TGTGCCAGCAAAGAGCCCTATTCTAGCACAGATACGCAGTATTTT.

This CDR3 is CATGQPQETQYF. For the CDR3, the DNA is TGTGCCACGGGACAACCGCAAGAGACCCAGTACTTC. The rearrangement joins TRBV27 to TRBJ2-5, with TRBD1 as a possible D gene (6 bases). Germline CDR1 MNHEY, CDR2 SMNVEV (reference sequence). V gave up 10 bases and J gave up 2 bases, with 11 bases separating them. The CDR3 covers 12 residues.